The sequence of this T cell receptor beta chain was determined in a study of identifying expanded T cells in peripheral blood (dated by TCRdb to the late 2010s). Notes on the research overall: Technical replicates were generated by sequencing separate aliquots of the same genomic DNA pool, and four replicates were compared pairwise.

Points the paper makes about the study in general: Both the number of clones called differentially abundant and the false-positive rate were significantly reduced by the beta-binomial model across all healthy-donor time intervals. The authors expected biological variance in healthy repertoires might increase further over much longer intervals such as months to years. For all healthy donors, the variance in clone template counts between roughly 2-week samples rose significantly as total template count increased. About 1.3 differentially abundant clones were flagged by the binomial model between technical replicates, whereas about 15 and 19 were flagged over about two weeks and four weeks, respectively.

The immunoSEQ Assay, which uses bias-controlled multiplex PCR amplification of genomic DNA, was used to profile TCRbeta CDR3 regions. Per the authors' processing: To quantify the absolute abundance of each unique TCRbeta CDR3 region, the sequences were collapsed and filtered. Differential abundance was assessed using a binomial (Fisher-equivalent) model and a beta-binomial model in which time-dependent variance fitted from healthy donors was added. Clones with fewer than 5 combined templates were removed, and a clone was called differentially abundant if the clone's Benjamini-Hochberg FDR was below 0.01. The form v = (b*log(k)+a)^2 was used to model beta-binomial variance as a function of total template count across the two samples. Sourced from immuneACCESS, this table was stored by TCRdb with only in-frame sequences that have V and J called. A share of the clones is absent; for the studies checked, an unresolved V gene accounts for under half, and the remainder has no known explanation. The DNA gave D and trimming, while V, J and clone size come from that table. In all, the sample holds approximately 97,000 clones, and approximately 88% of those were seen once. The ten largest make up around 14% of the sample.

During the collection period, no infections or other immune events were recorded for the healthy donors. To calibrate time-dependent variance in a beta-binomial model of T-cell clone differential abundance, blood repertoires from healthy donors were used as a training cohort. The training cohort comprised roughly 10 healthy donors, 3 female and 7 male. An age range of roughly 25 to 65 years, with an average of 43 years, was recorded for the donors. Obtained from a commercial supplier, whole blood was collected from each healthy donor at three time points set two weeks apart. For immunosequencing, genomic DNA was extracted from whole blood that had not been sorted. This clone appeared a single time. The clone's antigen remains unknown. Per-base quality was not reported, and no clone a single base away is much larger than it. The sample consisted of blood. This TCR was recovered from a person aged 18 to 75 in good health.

CDR3 protein: CASSLTSGGFDEQYF. The bases are TGTGCCAGCAGCTTAACCTCAGGGGGTTTTGACGAGCAGTACTTC. The chain is assembled from TRBV7-3 and TRBJ2-7, and 7 junctional nucleotides match TRBD1. For CDR1 and CDR2, the germline V gene lists SGHTA and FQGTGA. At the junction V is shortened by 0 bases and J by 5 bases; bases outside the gene matches: 7. From cysteine to phenylalanine, the CDR3 is 15 amino acids long. The CDR3 DNA has 45 bases and is translated from base 1.